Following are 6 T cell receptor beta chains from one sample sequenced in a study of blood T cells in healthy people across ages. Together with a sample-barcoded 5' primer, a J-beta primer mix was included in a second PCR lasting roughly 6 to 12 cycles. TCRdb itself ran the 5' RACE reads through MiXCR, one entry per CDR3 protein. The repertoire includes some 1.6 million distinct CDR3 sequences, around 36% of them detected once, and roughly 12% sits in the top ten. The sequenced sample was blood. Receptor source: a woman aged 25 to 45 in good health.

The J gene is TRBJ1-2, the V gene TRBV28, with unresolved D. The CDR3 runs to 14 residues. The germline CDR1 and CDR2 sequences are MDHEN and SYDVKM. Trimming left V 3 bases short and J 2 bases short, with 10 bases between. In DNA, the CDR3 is TGTGCCAGCAGTTTTTCGGTGGCCAACTATGGCTACACCTTC. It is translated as CASSFSVANYGYTF.

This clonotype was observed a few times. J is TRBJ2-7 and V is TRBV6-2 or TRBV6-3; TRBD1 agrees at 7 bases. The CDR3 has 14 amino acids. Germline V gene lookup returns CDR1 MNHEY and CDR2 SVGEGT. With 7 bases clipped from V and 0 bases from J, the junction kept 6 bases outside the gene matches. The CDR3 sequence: CASTRKGASYEQYF. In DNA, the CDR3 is TGTGCCAGCACTAGGAAGGGGGCCTCCTACGAGCAGTACTTC.

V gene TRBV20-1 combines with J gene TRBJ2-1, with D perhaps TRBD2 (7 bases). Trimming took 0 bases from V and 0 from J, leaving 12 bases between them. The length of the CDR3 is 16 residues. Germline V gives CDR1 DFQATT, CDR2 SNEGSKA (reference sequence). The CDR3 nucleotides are TGCAGTGCTAGAGATGAGGGGGGGAGCTCCTACAATGAGCAGTTCTTC. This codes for CSARDEGGSSYNEQFF.

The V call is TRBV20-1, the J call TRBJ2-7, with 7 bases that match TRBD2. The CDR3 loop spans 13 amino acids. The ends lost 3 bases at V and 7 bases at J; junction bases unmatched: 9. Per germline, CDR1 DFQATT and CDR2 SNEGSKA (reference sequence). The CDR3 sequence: CSARRPAAGEQYF. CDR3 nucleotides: TGCAGTGCTAGGAGGCCAGCAGCGGGAGAGCAGTACTTC.

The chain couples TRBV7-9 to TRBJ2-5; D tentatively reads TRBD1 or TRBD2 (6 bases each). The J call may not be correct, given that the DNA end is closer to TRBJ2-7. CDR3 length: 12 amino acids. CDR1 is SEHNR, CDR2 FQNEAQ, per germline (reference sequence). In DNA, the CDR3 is TGTGCCAGCGGAGGGGGGCGGAACGAGCAGTACTTC. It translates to CASGGGRNEQYF.

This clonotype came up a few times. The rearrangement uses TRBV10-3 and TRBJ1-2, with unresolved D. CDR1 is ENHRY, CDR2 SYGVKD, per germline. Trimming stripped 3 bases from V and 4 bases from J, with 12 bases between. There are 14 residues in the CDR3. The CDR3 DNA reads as TGTGCCATCAGTGATGTCATGACGCCCTATGGCTACACCTTC. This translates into CAISDVMTPYGYTF.